This entry is about one T cell receptor (beta chain). This clonotype was observed at least ten times. Its antigen is still unknown. No qualities accompany the bases; no much larger clone lies one base away. At the junction V is shortened by 1 base and J by 2 bases; bases outside the gene matches: 6. There are 17 amino acids in the CDR3, from cysteine to phenylalanine inclusive. Only the CDR3 DNA stays, 51 bases, in frame from base 1. Based on the germline V gene, the CDR1 and CDR2 sequences are MNHNS and SASEGT. This sample was included in a study of chronic HIV infection and antiretroviral therapy (dated by TCRdb to 2015 to 2017). The library was obtained by 5' RACE. Instrument on record: Illumina MiSeq. In TCRdb, the public reads were trimmed at Q25 with fastp and aligned with MiXCR, with productive beta chains retained. A single entry per CDR3 protein holds the most common genes and DNA from its merged rows. The sample includes 39,000 or so distinct CDR3 sequences, with around 8.7% observed a single time. In total, the top ten clones hold roughly 2.6% of the sample.

The V and J segments used are TRBV6-1 and TRBJ2-3, and 10 bases in between align with TRBD1. The clonotype was recovered from an adult who had HIV and had not received antiretroviral therapy, or was an uninfected healthy control (not recorded which). The sample was peripheral blood. The CDR3 here reads CASSEDDRGRFTDTQYF. The bases are TGTGCCAGCAGTGAAGATGACAGGGGGCGATTCACAGATACGCAGTATTTT.